Following are 15 T cell receptor beta chains from one sample sequenced in a study of cytomegalovirus exposure and HLA in healthy donors. PCR amplification relied on 60 Vbeta primers (plus 13 Jbeta primers). Only in-frame clones appear in the TCRdb table, and some are missing; sequencing was by immunoSEQ multiplex PCR. The sample lists some 200,000 clones; 82% were seen once. Sequences were obtained from PBMCs. The receptors originated from a woman under 30 in good health and CMV-seronegative.

This rearrangement joins TRBV5-1 to TRBJ2-3, with 8 bases aligning to TRBD2. Germline V CDR1 and CDR2: SGHRS, YFSETQ. The V and J ends lost 1 base and 7 bases, in that order; junction bases with no gene match: 17. The CDR3 runs 18 residues. CDR3 amino acids: CASSLYSWLAGQGNTQYF. The CDR3 region has the DNA TGCGCCAGCAGCTTGTACAGTTGGCTAGCGGGCCAAGGGAATACGCAGTATTTT.

The chain has TRBV2 and TRBJ1-2; 7 nucleotides match TRBD1. The CDR3 length is 14 residues. CDR1 is SNHLY and CDR2 is FYNNEI in the germline V gene. J was trimmed by 2 bases and V by 6 bases; bases with no gene match: 6. The CDR3 bases are TGTGCCAGCAGGCAGGGACAGCAGAACTATGGCTACACCTTC. Translated: CASRQGQQNYGYTF.

The chain carries TRBV27 and TRBJ2-5; D might be TRBD2 (5 bases). Germline V CDR1 and CDR2: MNHEY, SMNVEV (reference sequence). The CDR3 covers 15 residues. With 5 bases removed from V and 5 bases from J, the gap between germline ends came to 18 bases. CDR3 coding DNA: TGTGCCAGCAGTCCGACATCACACCAGCGGGAGACCCAGTACTTC. Translating it yields CASSPTSHQRETQYF.

The chain is built from TRBV18 and TRBJ1-1, with TRBD1 identical over 7 bases. The J segment lost 5 bases and the V segment lost 2 bases, leaving 2 bases of the junction unmatched. The CDR3 is 13 residues long. CDR1 KGHSH and CDR2 LQKENI come from the germline V gene. The CDR3 DNA sequence: TGTGCCAGCTCACCAACGGGACAGACTGAAGCTTTCTTT. It specifies CASSPTGQTEAFF.

The genes are TRBV27 and TRBJ1-2; a weak D match, TRBD1 (5 bases). Trimming cost V 0 bases and J 4 bases, with 12 bases left between them. The CDR3 has 15 amino acids. Germline V gene data show CDR1 as MNHEY and CDR2 as SMNVEV (reference sequence). For the CDR3, the DNA is TGTGCCAGCAGTTTATCGGGTGGCAGGGCCTATGGCTACACCTTC. Protein sequence: CASSLSGGRAYGYTF.

The CDR3: CSVESVRAYTDTQYF. DNA of the CDR3: TGCAGCGTTGAATCGGTCAGGGCTTACACAGATACGCAGTATTTT. V and J are TRBV29-1 and TRBJ2-3, with a weak D call TRBD1 (5 bases). Germline V CDR1 and CDR2: SQVTM, ANQGSEA. The V end lost 2 bases, the J end lost 2 bases, and 14 bases lay between the germline ends. CDR3 size: 15 residues.

The chain has TRBV29-1 and TRBJ2-6; D is possibly TRBD1 (5 bases). V lost 3 bases and J 0 bases, leaving 15 bases between the germline ends. The CDR3 is 17 residues long. Germline assignment: CDR1 SQVTM and CDR2 ANQGSEA. The CDR3 region has the DNA TGCAGCGTTGACTCAGGGTTAGTGCGCTCTGGGGCCAACGTCCTGACTTTC. Translating gives CSVDSGLVRSGANVLTF.

The chain links TRBV5-1 to TRBJ2-2, with D maybe TRBD1 (7 bases). V lost 5 bases and J 4 bases, leaving 18 bases between the germline ends. The CDR3 has 16 amino acids. Germline V lookup: CDR1 SGHRS, CDR2 YFSETQ. The DNA for the CDR3 is TGCGCCAGCAGGGTGGGCGACAGGGAGGCCACCGGGGAGCTGTTTTTT. Its translation: CASRVGDREATGELFF. The complete variable domain, with remaining parts taken from reference TRBV5-1 and TRBJ2-2, reads KAGVTQTPRYLIKTRGQQVTLSCSPISGHRSVSWYQQTPGQGLQFLFEYFSETQRNKGNFPGRFSGRQFSNSRSEMNVSTLELGDSALYLCASRVGDREATGELFFGEGSRLTVL.

The V call is TRBV5-6, the J call TRBJ1-2; maybe TRBD1 (5 bases). The CDR3 covers 13 residues. Trimming took off 3 bases at V and 8 bases at J, with 14 bases between the two ends. Germline loops: CDR1 SGHDT, CDR2 YYEEEE. As DNA, the CDR3 is TGTGCCAGCAGCTCGACAGCGCTGAGCGGCTACACCTTC. Its protein product is CASSSTALSGYTF.

The V and J genes are TRBV7-9 and TRBJ2-7, with 8 nucleotides matching TRBD1. V lost 3 bases to trimming and J lost 3 bases; unmatched junction nucleotides: 7. CDR1 is SEHNR and CDR2 is FQNEAQ in the germline V gene (reference sequence). The CDR3 is 15 amino acids. The CDR3 sequence: CASSFIRGPHYEQYF. The CDR3 DNA sequence: TGTGCCAGCAGCTTCATCAGGGGGCCGCACTACGAGCAGTACTTC.

A single count supports this clone. V usage is TRBV2 and J usage is TRBJ1-2; 7 positions match TRBD1. Germline-derived CDR1 and CDR2 are SNHLY and FYNNEI. CDR3 length equals 14 residues. With V trimmed by 6 bases and J by 5 bases, 9 bases remained unmatched. CDR3 DNA sequence: TGTGCCAGCAGGGGAACAGGGGCCATATATGGCTACACCTTC. It yields the protein CASRGTGAIYGYTF.

The chain has TRBV10-3 and TRBJ2-2; no clear D. In germline, CDR1 is ENHRY, CDR2 SYGVKD. Trimming stripped 2 bases from V and 1 base from J, with 5 bases between. The CDR3 length is 14 residues. DNA of the CDR3: TGTGCCATCAGTGAGATTATGAACACCGGGGAGCTGTTTTTT. As protein: CAISEIMNTGELFF.

The rearrangement links TRBV7-9 to TRBJ2-7; D possibly corresponds to TRBD2 (5 bases). CDR3 size: 12 residues. Germline-derived CDR1 and CDR2 are SEHNR and FQNEAQ (reference sequence). The CDR3 bases are TGTACCCAAGCCCGGGAACTCTACGAGCAGTACTTC. Protein: CTQARELYEQYF.

The V and J genes are TRBV4-2 and TRBJ1-1; 8 bases align to TRBD1. Germline lookup yields CDR1 LGHNA and CDR2 YNFKEQ. The V segment lost 4 bases and the J segment 1 base; nucleotides outside the gene matches: 5. This CDR3 region has 15 residues. This CDR3 reads CASSPQQGANTEAFF. The DNA of the CDR3 is TGTGCCAGCAGCCCCCAGCAGGGGGCGAACACTGAAGCTTTCTTT.

The chain is built from TRBV7-2 and TRBJ2-5; no reliable D call. V dropped 4 bases and J dropped 4 bases, with 16 bases sitting between them. This CDR3 is built from 15 residues. Germline CDR1 and CDR2: SGHTA and FQGNSA. The CDR3 is CASSSSRYQSETQYF. In nucleotides, the CDR3 is TGTGCCAGCAGCTCGTCTAGGTACCAATCAGAGACCCAGTACTTC.